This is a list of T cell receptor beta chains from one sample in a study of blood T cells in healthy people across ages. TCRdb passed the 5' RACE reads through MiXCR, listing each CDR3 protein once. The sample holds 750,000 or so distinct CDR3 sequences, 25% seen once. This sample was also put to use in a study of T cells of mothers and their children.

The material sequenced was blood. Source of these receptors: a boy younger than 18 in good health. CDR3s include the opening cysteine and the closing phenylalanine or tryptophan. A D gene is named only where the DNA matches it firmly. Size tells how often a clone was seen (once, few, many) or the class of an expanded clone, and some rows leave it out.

TGTGCCAGCAGTCCGACAGGGGGCCTTGGCTACACCTTC CASSPTGGLGYTF TRBD1 few TRBJ1-2 TRBV12-3/TRBV12-4
TGCAGTGCTAGAGATATCGGCCCAGTAGGTGAGCAGTTCTTC CSARDIGPVGEQFF - - TRBJ2-1 TRBV20-1
TGCAGCACCGGGGACGTTGGCACTGAAGCTTTCTTT CSTGDVGTEAFF - - TRBJ1-1 TRBV29-1
TGCGCCAGCAGCCAGATCCGGGACCGCTTCTACGAGCAGTACTTC CASSQIRDRFYEQYF - - TRBJ2-7 TRBV4-1
TGCAGCGCACCGGGACTAGCGGGGGCGGAGGCCCAGTACTTC CSAPGLAGAEAQYF TRBD2 - TRBJ2-5 TRBV29-1
TGCGCCAGCAGCGTAAGGGTAAGCGGTACTTACAATGAGCAGTTCTTC CASSVRVSGTYNEQFF - few TRBJ2-1 TRBV9
TGTGCCAGCAGCCAAGACGACCCAGGCAAAGAGACCCAGTACTTC CASSQDDPGKETQYF - - TRBJ2-5 TRBV7-2
TGTGCCAGCAGTTACTACTACGGCTCCTACGAGCAGTACTTC CASSYYYGSYEQYF - few TRBJ2-7 TRBV6-5
TGTGCCAGCAGCCCCGATGGCATCAATGAGCAGTTCTTC CASSPDGINEQFF - few TRBJ2-1 TRBV4-2
TGTGCCAGCAGCGTAGGGACAGGGCTGAACGAGCAGTACTTC CASSVGTGLNEQYF TRBD1 - TRBJ2-7 TRBV9
TGTGCCATCCGGACTAGCACAAACACCGGGGAGCTGTTTTTT CAIRTSTNTGELFF TRBD2 - TRBJ2-2 TRBV2
TGTGCCAGCTCCCGCCAGGGCGGCAATGAGCAGTTCTTC CASSRQGGNEQFF - few TRBJ2-1 TRBV12-3/TRBV12-4
TGTGCCAGCAGTGGGGGCTCGGGCGGGGTGGATGAGACCCAGTACTTC CASSGGSGGVDETQYF - - TRBJ2-5 TRBV25-1
TGCAGTGCCCTCGGCGGGGGGACCGGGGAGCTGTTTTTT CSALGGGTGELFF TRBD2 - TRBJ2-2 TRBV20-1
TGTGCCAGCAGTCCGGGCCTCCTCCCTGAAGCTTTCTTT CASSPGLLPEAFF - - TRBJ1-1 TRBV12-3/TRBV12-4
TGTGCCAGCAGCGGGGGCACAGGGTCTGAAGCTTTCTTT CASSGGTGSEAFF - few TRBJ1-1 TRBV13
TGTGCCAGCACCCCGTTTTCAGGGTGGCCGGAGAGACAGTACTTC CASTPFSGWPERQYF - many TRBJ2-7 TRBV6-5
TGTGCCAGCAGCTTAGCAAGGGAGGCCGAGCAGTACTTC CASSLAREAEQYF - few TRBJ2-7 TRBV7-8
TGTGCCAGCAGTTTATCACCTTACAGGGGGGGAAGAAACTATGGCTACACCTTC CASSLSPYRGGRNYGYTF TRBD1 few TRBJ1-2 TRBV27
TGTGCCACCAGTGGTGTAGCGGGCTACAATGAGCAGTTCTTC CATSGVAGYNEQFF TRBD2 - TRBJ2-1 TRBV24-1
TGTGCCAGCAGCCGCGCCCTCGACAGATACACCGGGGAGCTGTTTTTT CASSRALDRYTGELFF - few TRBJ2-2 TRBV12-3/TRBV12-4
TGTGCCAGCAGCGCTAGCACCGGGGAGCTGTTTTTT CASSASTGELFF - - TRBJ2-2 TRBV6-2/TRBV6-3
TGTGCCAGCAGTTTCCGGGGCCTAGACTCTGGGGCCAACGTCCTGACTTTC CASSFRGLDSGANVLTF - - TRBJ2-6 TRBV12-3/TRBV12-4
TGCAGCGTTTACAGCGACAATCCCATCGAGCAGTACTTC CSVYSDNPIEQYF - - TRBJ2-7 TRBV29-1
TGTGCCACCAGCCCCCTAGACCGACAGTTTCCTGAAGCTTTCTTT CATSPLDRQFPEAFF - - TRBJ1-1 TRBV15
TGTGCCAGCAGCTCCAGACTAGCGGGAAGGGAGACCCAGTACTTC CASSSRLAGRETQYF TRBD2 few TRBJ2-5 TRBV11-2
TGTGCCAGCAGTTCGTATCCCACTAGCGGGTACCAAGAGACCCAGTACTTC CASSSYPTSGYQETQYF TRBD2 - TRBJ2-5 TRBV28
TGTGCCAGCAGTTTTTCTCGATATACCCGTGAGCAGTTCTTC CASSFSRYTREQFF - - TRBJ2-1 TRBV27
TGTGCCAGCAGCCCGACCGGCTTAGCGGGAGGAACATCCTACGAGCAGTACTTC CASSPTGLAGGTSYEQYF TRBD2 few TRBJ2-7 TRBV28
TGTGCCAGCAGTGAAGGCTGGGGAGGGGAGGGCAATCAGCCCCAGCATTTT CASSEGWGGEGNQPQHF - few TRBJ1-5 TRBV6-1
TGTGACAGCAGTAACCCCGGGACTAGCGGAGAGCATACGCAGTATTTT CDSSNPGTSGEHTQYF TRBD2 - TRBJ2-3 TRBV28
TGCGCCAGCAGCCCGGGACTAGCGGGAGATGGTGAGACCCAGTACTTC CASSPGLAGDGETQYF TRBD2 - TRBJ2-5 TRBV5-1
TGTGCCAGCAGCAAGGCCTCCTTGAAAGAGACCCAGTACTTC CASSKASLKETQYF - - TRBJ2-5 TRBV21-1
TGTGCCAGCAGCTTAGCCCTCTCTGGGGAGCAGTACTTC CASSLALSGEQYF - - TRBJ2-7 TRBV7-2
TGCAGTGCTTTTCCCCTGGCTAACTATGGCTACACCTTC CSAFPLANYGYTF - - TRBJ1-2 TRBV20-1
TGTGCCATGACTAGCGGGCCATACAATGAGCAGTTCTTC CAMTSGPYNEQFF TRBD2 - TRBJ2-1 TRBV10-3
TGCAGTGCTAGAGCAGGACTAGCGGGAGGTCTAGCTGATCGTGATACGCAGTATTTT CSARAGLAGGLADRDTQYF TRBD2 - TRBJ2-3 TRBV20-1
TGTGCCAGCAGCCGGGACGAGGTTTATGGCTACACCTTC CASSRDEVYGYTF - few TRBJ1-2 TRBV7-2
TGTGCCAGCAGAGTGAACACCGGGGAGCTGTTTTTT CASRVNTGELFF - - TRBJ2-2 TRBV11-2
TGTGCCAGCAGCTTAATGAGTGGCGGGGGGTTAACAGATACGCAGTATTTT CASSLMSGGGLTDTQYF TRBD2 - TRBJ2-3 TRBV7-9
TGTGCCAGCAGCCGGCCGGGACACTCCTACGAGCAGTACTTC CASSRPGHSYEQYF - - TRBJ2-7 TRBV7-9
TGCAGCGTTGAAGCGAGGTGGGACGGGCGGTACGAGCAGTACTTC CSVEARWDGRYEQYF - - TRBJ2-7 TRBV29-1
TGCGCCAGCAGCTTACGAGGCCAGGGGGGAGGCACAGATACGCAGTATTTT CASSLRGQGGGTDTQYF - - TRBJ2-3 TRBV5-1
TGTGCCAGCAGCTCCCGAACGCGGGAGGGGCTAGATACGCAGTATTTT CASSSRTREGLDTQYF TRBD2 - TRBJ2-3 TRBV9
TGTGCCAGCAGCCAAGAGGGACCAATTACCTACGAGCAGTACTTC CASSQEGPITYEQYF - - TRBJ2-7 TRBV14
TGTGCCAGTAGTGAATACAGTGCCTATAATGAAAAACTGTTTTTT CASSEYSAYNEKLFF - few TRBJ1-4 TRBV19
TGCGCCAGCAGCCAACTGATAAGCGGGAGTCATGAGCAGTTCTTC CASSQLISGSHEQFF TRBD2 - TRBJ2-1 TRBV4-1